The 26 T cell receptor beta chains below come from one sample, sequenced in a study of T-cell reconstitution after alpha-beta-depleted transplantation in children (dated by TCRdb to about 2016). The library was obtained by PCR. TCRdb names Illumina HiSeq 2500 as the instrument used. Molecular barcoding was employed in the preparation of TCR libraries, with unique molecular identifiers being used to normalize TCRbeta repertoire quantification. Using fastp at Q25 and MiXCR, TCRdb reprocessed the public reads and kept productive beta chains. Each CDR3 protein gets just one entry, which takes the most common genes and DNA from the rows behind it. Within this sample are a few hundred thousand distinct CDR3 sequences, with 11% of them counted one time only. The ten largest account for approximately 5% of the sample. Sequenced here: PBMCs from the stem cell graft donor, sampled from the stem cell graft. The source of these receptors is a human donor who donated a stem cell graft to a child with acute myeloid leukemia.

The chain links TRBV9 to TRBJ2-3; D remains ambiguous. The germline gives CDR1 SGDLS, CDR2 YYNGEE. V lost 0 bases to trimming and J lost 6 bases, with 11 bases between them. The CDR3 is 14 amino acids. The DNA for the CDR3 is TGTGCCAGCAGCGTAGAAGGGATCTGGGATACGCAGTATTTT. Translated, it gives CASSVEGIWDTQYF. The full variable domain, completed using reference TRBV9 and TRBJ2-3, is DSGVTQTPKHLITATGQRVTLRCSPRSGDLSVYWYQQSLDQGLQFLIQYYNGEERAKGNILERFSAQQFPDLHSELNLSSLELGDSALYFCASSVEGIWDTQYFGPGTRLTVL.

This clonotype was detected ten times or more. The genes are TRBV21-1 and TRBJ2-3; the table's D call TRBD2 went unverified against the DNA. TRBV21-1 is listed as a pseudogene. The CDR3 consists of 18 residues. Here the CDR3 DNA reads TGTGCCAGCAGCAAACCCTTTAGACTAGCGGGAGTATCAGATACGCAGTATTTT. Its translation is CASSKPFRLAGVSDTQYF.

This clonotype was detected ten times or more. This chain connects TRBV15 to TRBJ1-2, with D uncertain. Trimming took 6 bases from V and 3 from J, leaving 11 bases between them. The CDR3 runs 13 residues. Germline V gene sequence: CDR1 LNHNV, CDR2 YYDKDF (reference sequence). Here the CDR3 reads CATSEESDYGYTF. The CDR3 coding sequence is TGTGCCACCAGTGAAGAGAGTGACTATGGCTACACCTTC.

This clonotype has at least ten counts. The V and J genes are TRBV4-1 and TRBJ2-1, with D perhaps given as TRBD1 or TRBD2 (5 bases each). Trimming pared 3 bases from V and 5 bases from J, leaving 8 bases between. CDR1 and CDR2 from the germline V gene are MGHRA and YSYEKL. The CDR3 is made up of 13 amino acids. The CDR3 DNA reads as TGCGCCAGCAGCCAGGGGACCCACAATGAGCAGTTCTTC. Translating gives CASSQGTHNEQFF.

This rearrangement joins TRBV10-3 to TRBJ2-1; 8 nucleotides match TRBD2. The CDR3 runs 15 residues. Germline CDR1 and CDR2: ENHRY and SYGVKD. J lost 6 bases, V lost 3 bases, and 7 bases had no gene match. The CDR3 DNA follows: TGTGCCATCAGTGAACAGTCGGGGGGGACCAATGAGCAGTTCTTC. It translates to CAISEQSGGTNEQFF.

This clonotype was recorded a few times. The chain carries TRBV7-9 and TRBJ2-1; tentatively, D is TRBD1 (6 bases). Per the germline V gene, CDR1 is SEHNR and CDR2 is FQNEAQ (reference sequence). Between the trimmed V and J ends, which lost 9 bases and 3 bases, there was a span of 21 bases. The CDR3 is made up of 16 amino acids. The CDR3 region is CASPPSPAGVYNEQFF. In DNA, the CDR3 is TGTGCCAGTCCCCCGTCCCCAGCAGGGGTCTACAATGAGCAGTTCTTC.

This clonotype has ten or more counts. This chain connects TRBV5-1 to TRBJ2-5, with 9 bases aligning to TRBD2. The germline V gene has CDR1 SGHRS and CDR2 YFSETQ. Germline trimming cut 6 bases from V and 2 bases from J; bases unmatched to any gene: 8. CDR3 length equals 15 residues. The CDR3 DNA reads as TGCGCCAGCAATGCGGGAGGGTCCCGGCAAGAGACCCAGTACTTC. Translating gives CASNAGGSRQETQYF.

This clonotype was seen a few times. The chain employs TRBV28 and TRBJ2-4, with 8 bases fitting TRBD1. J lost 2 bases, V lost 2 bases, and 11 bases had no gene match. This CDR3 has 18 amino acids. Germline CDR1 reads MDHEN; CDR2 reads SYDVKM. The chain's CDR3 is CASSLGGFQGATKNIQYF. The CDR3 coding sequence is TGTGCCAGCAGTTTAGGCGGTTTCCAGGGGGCTACCAAAAACATTCAGTACTTC.

This clonotype has just a few counts. The V and J genes are TRBV11-2 and TRBJ2-5; D not resolved. CDR3 length: 12 amino acids. Germline V CDR1 and CDR2: SGHAT, FQNNGV. The V and J ends lost 4 bases and 5 bases respectively, with 8 bases between them. CDR3 region: CASSSEDETQYF. The CDR3, as DNA: TGTGCCAGCAGCTCCGAGGACGAGACCCAGTACTTC.

The chain combines TRBV20-1 with TRBJ2-1, with 12 bases that match TRBD2. V shed 6 bases and J 5 bases; nucleotides not matched to a gene: 8. In germline, CDR1 is DFQATT, CDR2 SNEGSKA (reference sequence). This CDR3 has 15 residues. The CDR3 nucleotides are TGCAGTGCGAAAACTAGCGGGAGGAGGGACAATGAGCAGTTCTTC. Protein: CSAKTSGRRDNEQFF.

This clonotype was counted only a few times. The genes are TRBV3-1 and TRBJ2-1, with D perhaps TRBD1 (6 bases). The germline V gene has CDR1 LGHDT and CDR2 YNNKEL (reference sequence). The CDR3 contains 15 residues. V lost 4 bases and J lost 6, with 16 bases in between. In nucleotides, the CDR3 is TGTGCCAGCAGCCCGGGACACTCCGGGGTCAATGAGCAGTTCTTC. It yields the protein CASSPGHSGVNEQFF.

This chain connects TRBV10-1 to TRBJ2-7; possible D gene TRBD1, 6 bases. V lost 6 bases to trimming and J lost 4 bases, with 13 bases between them. The V gene's germline CDR1 is WNHNN and CDR2 SYGVQD (reference sequence). This CDR3 spans 13 amino acids. The CDR3: CASRNGQIYEQYV. CDR3 DNA sequence: TGCGCCAGCAGAAACGGACAGATATACGAGCAGTACGTC.

The rearrangement joins TRBV5-1 to TRBJ2-2; D is uncertain. V was pared by 3 bases and J by 4 bases, with 10 bases between. Germline values: CDR1 SGHRS, CDR2 YFSETQ. This CDR3 is 14 amino acids long. CDR3: CASSSSPRTGELFF. As DNA, the CDR3 is TGCGCCAGCAGCTCGTCTCCCCGCACCGGGGAGCTGTTTTTT.

The rearrangement uses TRBV3-1 and TRBJ2-3; D gene unclear. V lost 0 bases and J lost 3, with 4 bases in between. Germline V gene sequence: CDR1 LGHDT, CDR2 YNNKEL (reference sequence). The CDR3 runs to 13 residues. Written as DNA, the CDR3 is TGTGCCAGCAGCCAAGAAGTAACAGATACGCAGTATTTT. Translated, it gives CASSQEVTDTQYF.

The chain uses TRBV12-3 or TRBV12-4 and TRBJ2-7; a weak D match, TRBD1 (6 bases). V lost 3 bases to trimming and J lost 2 bases, with 17 bases between them. The CDR3 spans 16 residues. CDR3 sequence reads: CASSFSSGTLPYEQYF. The CDR3 bases are TGTGCCAGCAGTTTCTCTTCCGGGACATTGCCCTACGAGCAGTACTTC.

The rearrangement joins TRBV16 to TRBJ2-1, with 8 bases lining up with TRBD2. V shed 3 bases, J shed 5 bases, and the junction held 12 bases outside the gene matches. CDR3 length: 17 residues. CDR1 KGHSY and CDR2 FQNENV come from the germline V gene. For the CDR3, the DNA is TGTGCCAGCAGCCAGCCGACTAGCGCTGGAGGAAACAATGAGCAGTTCTTC. This gives the protein CASSQPTSAGGNNEQFF. Full variable domain (outside the CDR3, taken from reference TRBV16 and TRBJ2-1): GEEVAQTPKHLVRGEGQKAKLYCAPIKGHSYVFWYQQVLKNEFKFLISFQNENVFDETGMPKERFSAKCLPNSPCSLEIQATKLEDSAVYFCASSQPTSAGGNNEQFFGPGTRLTVL.

In its sample, this clonotype was seen many times. The V and J genes are TRBV12-3 or TRBV12-4 and TRBJ1-6, with D unresolved. CDR3 length: 13 amino acids. V was shortened by 3 bases and J by 14 bases, with 14 bases between the two germline ends. The CDR3 region is CASSFLSSASLHF. CDR3 DNA: TGTGCCAGCAGTTTTCTTTCCTCGGCCTCCCTCCACTTT.

This clonotype was counted ten times or more. This chain links TRBV7-8 with TRBJ1-1; D is undetermined. V was trimmed by 6 bases and J by 2 bases, leaving 10 bases between them. This CDR3 contains 13 residues. Germline CDR1 and CDR2: SGHVS and FQNEAQ. As DNA, the CDR3 is TGTGCCAGCAGTACCGATGTTAACACTGAAGCTTTCTTT. It encodes CASSTDVNTEAFF.

This chain joins TRBV3-1 and TRBJ1-4, with TRBD1 matching over 9 bases. Germline V lookup: CDR1 LGHDT, CDR2 YNNKEL (reference sequence). The CDR3 runs to 14 residues. The trim removed 4 bases at V and 8 bases at J, leaving 5 bases unmatched. The CDR3 region has the DNA TGTGCCAGCAGCCCGGGACAGGGATGGGAAAAACTGTTTTTT. This encodes CASSPGQGWEKLFF.

This clonotype was recorded a few times. This chain links TRBV5-1 with TRBJ2-3; TRBD1 agrees at 10 bases. V lost 4 bases and J lost 6; bases outside the gene matches: 11. CDR1 is SGHRS and CDR2 is YFSETQ in the germline V gene. This CDR3 contains 16 residues. This chain's CDR3 is CASSVAGDRGSDTQYF. CDR3 bases: TGCGCCAGCAGCGTGGCCGGGGACAGGGGATCGGATACGCAGTATTTT.

This clonotype appeared a few times. The rearrangement joins TRBV6-1 to TRBJ1-2; unclear D gene. The CDR3 spans 14 residues. Germline loops: CDR1 MNHNS, CDR2 SASEGT. Trimming cost V 2 bases and J 6 bases, with 13 bases left between them. CDR3 protein: CASSESDGFNGYTF. For the CDR3, the DNA is TGTGCCAGCAGTGAATCGGACGGGTTCAATGGCTACACCTTC.

In nucleotides, the CDR3 is TGCAGCGTTGCACGGCACACCGGGGAGCTGTTTTTT. Amino acids: CSVARHTGELFF. This rearrangement joins TRBV29-1 to TRBJ2-2; D uncertain. The germline gives CDR1 SQVTM, CDR2 ANQGSEA. The CDR3 extends over 12 amino acids. Trimming removed 4 bases at V and 3 bases at J, with 6 bases between.

This sequence joins TRBV10-3 and TRBJ2-3; perhaps TRBD2 as D (6 bases). The CDR3 sequence is 15 residues long. V was cut by 7 bases and J by 2 bases, with 16 bases left in between. Looked up from germline, CDR1 is ENHRY and CDR2 is SYGVKD. The CDR3, as DNA: TGTGCCATCACGGGAGAGCGGACTCTCACAGATACGCAGTATTTT. Translating it yields CAITGERTLTDTQYF.

The chain couples TRBV7-6 to TRBJ2-5, with TRBD1 as a possible D gene (6 bases). The V end was cut by 4 bases, the J end by 4 bases, with 13 bases between. Per the germline V gene, CDR1 is SGHVS and CDR2 is FNYEAQ. This CDR3 has 14 amino acids. The chain's CDR3 is CASSSDRFRETQYF. The CDR3 DNA reads TGTGCCAGCAGCTCCGACAGGTTTAGAGAGACCCAGTACTTC. The variable domain in full, completed from reference TRBV7-6 and TRBJ2-5, reads GAGVSQSPRYKVTKRGQDVALRCDPISGHVSLYWYRQALGQGPEFLTYFNYEAQQDKSGLPNDRFSAERPEGSISTLTIQRTEQRDSAMYRCASSSDRFRETQYFGPGTRLLVL.

The V call is TRBV19, the J call TRBJ1-5; 7 bases map to TRBD1. In germline, CDR1 is LNHDA, CDR2 SQIVND (reference sequence). V gave up 9 bases and J gave up 4 bases; unmatched junction bases: 12. The CDR3 extends over 15 amino acids. The CDR3 spells CASRRETGRNQPQHF. The CDR3 nucleotides read TGTGCCAGCCGAAGGGAGACAGGGAGGAATCAGCCCCAGCATTTT.

The rearrangement links TRBV5-1 to TRBJ2-3; no firm D call. The CDR3 spans 13 residues. Germline assignment: CDR1 SGHRS and CDR2 YFSETQ. V was cut by 1 base and J by 2 bases, with 5 bases left in between. The CDR3 bases are TGCGCCAGCAGCTTGATGGACACAGATACGCAGTATTTT. Its protein is CASSLMDTDTQYF.